The 6 T cell receptor beta chains below all came from one sample that was sequenced in a study of blood T cell repertoires in COVID-19. Clones were read by immunoSEQ multiplex PCR, and TCRdb kept only the in-frame ones, dropping some. The sample lists roughly 140,000 clones; 65% to 80% were seen once. The source material was peripheral blood. The source of these receptors is a man aged 55-75 years with acute or convalescent COVID-19.

The rearrangement links TRBV7-9 to TRBJ2-7; no reliable D call. The V gene lost 5 bases and the J gene lost 0 bases, with 8 bases spanning the gap. Germline CDR1 SEHNR, CDR2 FQNEAQ (reference sequence). The CDR3 runs 13 residues. CDR3 DNA sequence: TGTGCCAGCAGCCCGCGGAGCTCCTACGAGCAGTACTTC. Residues: CASSPRSSYEQYF.

This chain links TRBV25-1 with TRBJ1-4; D is perhaps TRBD1 (5 bases). CDR3 length: 14 amino acids. Germline V lookup: CDR1 MGHDK, CDR2 SYGVNS. V lost 1 base, J lost 6 bases, and 9 bases lay in between. The CDR3 region has the DNA TGTGCCAGCAGTGAATTGATAGGGGATGAAAAACTGTTTTTT. Its translation: CASSELIGDEKLFF.

There are many counts of this clone. This chain uses TRBV28 with TRBJ2-5; no definite D call. Germline CDR1 MDHEN, CDR2 SYDVKM. This CDR3 is built from 16 residues. Between the trimmed V and J ends, which lost 6 bases and 0 bases, there was a span of 17 bases. The CDR3 coding sequence is TGTGCCAGCAGCCCGTCTGAGGAAACGTACCAAGAGACCCAGTACTTC. This sequence encodes CASSPSEETYQETQYF.

The chain is built from TRBV6-6 and TRBJ2-7; 8 bases are a match to TRBD2. Germline CDR1 reads MNHNY; CDR2 reads SVGAGI (reference sequence). The CDR3 contains 14 residues. The V and J ends lost 5 bases and 0 bases, in that order; junction bases with no gene match: 3. The CDR3 coding sequence is TGTGCCAGCAGTACGACTAGCGTCTCCTACGAGCAGTACTTC. It yields the protein CASSTTSVSYEQYF.

The J gene is TRBJ2-2, the V gene TRBV19, with 9 bases aligning to TRBD1. Per germline, CDR1 LNHDA and CDR2 SQIVND (reference sequence). This CDR3 spans 14 amino acids. Germline trimming cut 8 bases from V and 3 bases from J; bases unmatched to any gene: 4. For the CDR3, the DNA is TGTGCCAGTCGGGACAGGGAGGACACCGGGGAGCTGTTTTTT. Amino acid sequence: CASRDREDTGELFF. Supplemented by reference TRBV19 and TRBJ2-2, the full variable domain reads DGGITQSPKYLFRKEGQNVTLSCEQNLNHDAMYWYRQDPGQGLRLIYYSQIVNDFQKGDIAEGYSVSREKKESFPLTVTSAQKNPTAFYLCASRDREDTGELFFGEGSRLTVL.

The chain carries TRBV4-1 and TRBJ1-2; D is perhaps TRBD1 (6 bases). The germline V gene has CDR1 MGHRA and CDR2 YSYEKL. Trimming shortened V by 0 bases and J by 5 bases, and 13 bases separated the two germline ends. This CDR3 region has 15 residues. The CDR3 sequence: CASSQDMSGAYGYTF. Here the CDR3 DNA reads TGCGCCAGCAGCCAAGATATGTCAGGGGCGTATGGCTACACCTTC.